One sample yielded the 17 T cell receptor beta chains listed below, sequenced in a study of vaccination and CD4 T cells after COVID-19. The Oncomine TCR Beta short-read assay sequenced DNA from cultured CD4+ T cells. TCRdb re-called the PCR reads through MiXCR, storing one row per CDR3 protein. The sample contains approximately 20,000 distinct CDR3 sequences, 52% of which appear only once. The antigens these receptors bind are not known. Treatment described: approximately 11-day PBMC culture with coronavirus spike peptide pools or control peptides (ViraFEST assay). Material: CD4+ T cells from blood, cultured in vitro. The receptors here all came from a human donor who had recovered from COVID-19.

The chain combines TRBV6-1 with TRBJ1-1; D perhaps matches TRBD1 (5 bases). The germline CDR1 and CDR2 sequences are MNHNS and SASEGT. V gave up 5 bases and J gave up 0 bases, with 13 bases separating them. The CDR3 loop spans 15 amino acids. CDR3 protein: CASSTGVRMNTEAFF. The DNA of the CDR3 is TGTGCCAGCAGTACAGGCGTGAGAATGAACACTGAAGCTTTCTTT.

This chain links TRBV11-3 with TRBJ2-3; D is uncertain. This CDR3 contains 14 residues. V lost 3 bases and J lost 2, with 9 bases in between. Germline V gene data show CDR1 as SGHNT and CDR2 as YENEEA. The CDR3 DNA is TGTGCCAGCAGCTTTTGGGCGGTCACAGATACGCAGTATTTT. Residues: CASSFWAVTDTQYF.

This clonotype has just a few counts. J is TRBJ1-2 and V is TRBV6-2 or TRBV6-3; D is undetermined. Germline CDR1 and CDR2: MNHEY and SVGEGT. This CDR3 is 13 amino acids long. V lost 5 bases, J lost 4 bases, and 11 bases lay in between. The CDR3 DNA reads TGTGCCAGCAGTACCCGCCTTCTCTATGGCTACACCTTC. Its protein product is CASSTRLLYGYTF.

The chain carries TRBV15 and TRBJ2-7; D is perhaps TRBD1 (6 bases). The V and J ends lost 1 base and 5 bases respectively, with 15 bases between them. Germline CDR1 and CDR2: LNHNV and YYDKDF (reference sequence). This CDR3 comprises 15 residues. The CDR3 region is CATSRAHRVIDEQYF. CDR3 coding DNA: TGTGCCACCAGCAGAGCCCACAGGGTTATCGACGAGCAGTACTTC. Using reference TRBV15 and TRBJ2-7 for the parts outside the CDR3, the full variable domain is DAMVIQNPRYQVTQFGKPVTLSCSQTLNHNVMYWYQQKSSQAPKLLFHYYDKDFNNEADTPDNFQSRRPNTSFCFLDIRSPGLGDTAMYLCATSRAHRVIDEQYFGPGTRLTVT.

V usage is TRBV12-3 or TRBV12-4 and J usage is TRBJ2-7, with a possible D match to TRBD1 (6 bases). The CDR3 consists of 12 residues. Trimming removed 5 bases at V and 2 bases at J, with 7 bases between. The CDR3 sequence is CASSGDTYEQYF. In DNA, the CDR3 is TGTGCCAGCAGTGGGGACACCTACGAGCAGTACTTC.

V gene TRBV27 combines with J gene TRBJ1-3; D unclear. Per the germline V gene, CDR1 is MNHEY and CDR2 is SMNVEV (reference sequence). V dropped 6 bases and J dropped 0 bases, with 9 bases sitting between them. The CDR3 is made up of 14 amino acids. CDR3 sequence (DNA): TGTGCCAGCAGACCACATAGCTCTGGAAACACCATATATTTT. This encodes CASRPHSSGNTIYF.

The chain uses TRBV14 and TRBJ2-5, with 10 bases fitting TRBD2. The junction had 9 bases not matched to a gene; V was cut back by 1 base and J by 4 bases. The germline gives CDR1 SGHDN, CDR2 FVKESK. This CDR3 spans 17 amino acids. The CDR3 DNA sequence: TGTGCCAGCAGCCAAGTTGCGAGCGGGAGGGGAGGAGAGACCCAGTACTTC. Its translation: CASSQVASGRGGETQYF.

The V and J genes are TRBV12-3 or TRBV12-4 and TRBJ1-6; D is ambiguous. Trimming stripped 2 bases from V and 7 bases from J, with 6 bases between. CDR3 length: 13 amino acids. DNA of the CDR3: TGTGCCAGCAGTTTAATAAGGAATTCACCCCTCCACTTT. Protein product: CASSLIRNSPLHF.

J is TRBJ2-2 and V is TRBV11-3; D remains unclear. Germline V CDR1 and CDR2: SGHNT, YENEEA. The CDR3 contains 18 residues. With 2 bases removed from V and 4 bases from J, the gap between germline ends came to 20 bases. Here the CDR3 DNA reads TGTGCCAGCAGCTTATCAACATCACATGTCCTCGCCACCGGGGAGCTGTTTTTT. This translates into CASSLSTSHVLATGELFF.

Relative to its sample, this clonotype is medium-sized. CDR3 region: CASGSLGYNYGYTF. CDR3 DNA sequence: TGTGCCAGCGGCTCGTTGGGGTACAACTATGGCTACACCTTC. The chain couples TRBV27 to TRBJ1-2; D not certain. The germline CDR1 and CDR2 sequences are MNHEY and SMNVEV (reference sequence). CDR3 length: 14 amino acids. V dropped 8 bases and J dropped 2 bases, with 15 bases sitting between them.

This clonotype came up a few times. The rearrangement uses TRBV7-2 and TRBJ2-1, with D perhaps being TRBD1 or TRBD2 (6 bases each). Trimming removed 4 bases from V and 4 bases from J, with 11 bases in between. CDR1 is SGHTA, CDR2 FQGNSA, per germline. CDR3 length: 14 residues. CDR3 DNA: TGTGCCAGCAGCTCGCAAGGGGGGTACAATGAGCAGTTCTTC. Protein: CASSSQGGYNEQFF.

This clonotype was seen a single time. J is TRBJ2-7 and V is TRBV29-1, with 8 bases that match TRBD2. Germline V gene sequence: CDR1 SQVTM, CDR2 ANQGSEA. After removal of 4 bases from V and 4 bases from J, the junction contained 6 bases not matched to a gene. The CDR3 is 13 residues long. The DNA for the CDR3 is TGCAGCGTTGGGACTAGCCTCTCTTACGAGCAGTACTTC. Translating it yields CSVGTSLSYEQYF.

V is TRBV28 and J is TRBJ1-1; D perhaps matches TRBD1 (6 bases). Germline V gives CDR1 MDHEN, CDR2 SYDVKM. V lost 7 bases and J 3 bases, leaving 15 bases between the germline ends. This CDR3 comprises 14 residues. The CDR3 spells CASTLGGPYTEAFF. DNA for the CDR3: TGTGCCAGCACCTTAGGGGGACCTTACACTGAAGCTTTCTTT.

The rearrangement uses TRBV20-1 and TRBJ2-2; either TRBD1 or TRBD2 may supply D (7 bases each). Trimming pared 4 bases from V and 5 bases from J, leaving 20 bases between. Germline V lookup: CDR1 DFQATT, CDR2 SNEGSKA (reference sequence). This CDR3 is 16 amino acids long. DNA for the CDR3: TGCAGTGCTATCCGACCAGGGGGGGCCGGAACCGGGGAGCTGTTTTTT. Translated: CSAIRPGGAGTGELFF.

The chain employs TRBV25-1 and TRBJ2-3, with D possibly called TRBD1 or TRBD2 (5 bases each). V gave up 2 bases and J gave up 6 bases, with 21 bases separating them. This CDR3 has 17 amino acids. From germline, CDR1 is MGHDK and CDR2 SYGVNS. The CDR3 reads CASSEHFGWDGRDTQYF. The CDR3 region has the DNA TGTGCCAGCAGTGAACATTTCGGGTGGGACGGTCGGGATACGCAGTATTTT.

This chain joins TRBV7-2 and TRBJ2-7; D is uncertain. Trimming left V 5 bases short and J 6 bases short, with 11 bases between. The CDR3 loop spans 12 amino acids. Germline assignment: CDR1 SGHTA and CDR2 FQGNSA. In nucleotides, the CDR3 is TGTGCCAGCAGCCACGACATCTCCGAGCAGTACTTC. Its protein product is CASSHDISEQYF.

This chain joins TRBV12-3 or TRBV12-4 and TRBJ2-7; 8 bases line up with TRBD1. The V segment lost 1 base and the J segment 3 bases; nucleotides outside the gene matches: 5. The CDR3 has 15 residues. CDR3 nucleotides: TGTGCCAGCAGTTTAGGGTCAGGGGGCAACTACGAGCAGTACTTC. Its protein product is CASSLGSGGNYEQYF.